Shown below are 8 T cell receptor beta chains from a single sample sequenced in a study of blood T cell repertoires in COVID-19 (dated by TCRdb to about 2020). Library method: the immunoSEQ multiplex PCR assay. TCRdb provides this immuneACCESS table in a form limited to in-frame rearrangements. Some clones are lacking; in checked studies, under half of them reflect an unresolved V gene, and why the rest are absent is not known. The sample table lists 150,000 or so clones, about 73% of them with a count of one. Under 2% of the sample comes from the top ten. Sequencing used peripheral blood. These receptors were obtained from an elderly man with acute or convalescent COVID-19.

This clone was detected only once. J is TRBJ2-5 and V is TRBV5-1; the match to TRBD1 covers 7 bases. CDR3 size: 15 residues. After removal of 4 bases from V and 3 bases from J, the junction contained 9 bases not matched to a gene. Germline CDR1 reads SGHRS; CDR2 reads YFSETQ. The CDR3 sequence: CASSRSTGIEETQYF. The CDR3 DNA sequence: TGCGCCAGCAGCCGATCGACAGGGATTGAAGAGACCCAGTACTTC.

The genes are TRBV2 and TRBJ2-5; the match to TRBD2 covers 7 bases. The CDR3 length is 15 residues. Germline V lookup: CDR1 SNHLY, CDR2 FYNNEI. Trimming cost V 3 bases and J 4 bases; bases outside gene matches: 8. The CDR3 bases are TGTGCCAGCAGTGACTTCGGCGGGGGAGGAGAGACCCAGTACTTC. It codes for CASSDFGGGGETQYF.

This chain connects TRBV19 to TRBJ2-2, with a possible D match to TRBD2 (6 bases). The CDR3 totals 14 residues. The germline V gene has CDR1 LNHDA and CDR2 SQIVND (reference sequence). V was cut by 7 bases and J by 1 base, with 10 bases left in between. The CDR3 reads CASTGTLNTGELFF. Here the CDR3 DNA reads TGTGCCAGTACAGGGACTCTGAACACCGGGGAGCTGTTTTTT.

The chain uses TRBV7-3 and TRBJ2-2, with D perhaps matching TRBD2 (7 bases). Germline V lookup: CDR1 SGHTA, CDR2 FQGTGA. Trimming took 5 bases from V and 8 from J, leaving 21 bases between them. CDR3 length: 16 residues. The CDR3 DNA follows: TGTGCCAGCAGCCCGCCGGGCGGGGGCGCGTGGGGGGAGCTGTTTTTT. Translating gives CASSPPGGGAWGELFF.

Comments on this clone: Other DNA sequences within the sample encode an identical CDR3. The V call is TRBV7-2, the J call TRBJ1-2; perhaps TRBD1 as D (5 bases). V was cut by 2 bases and J by 6 bases, with 10 bases left in between. The CDR3 is 13 residues long. CDR1 is SGHTA, CDR2 FQGNSA, per germline. The CDR3 loop is CASSLFGGDGYTF. In DNA, the CDR3 is TGTGCCAGCAGCTTATTCGGAGGGGATGGCTACACCTTC. Complete variable domain (other parts from reference TRBV7-2 and TRBJ1-2): GAGVSQSPSNKVTEKGKDVELRCDPISGHTALYWYRQSLGQGLEFLIYFQGNSAPDKSGLPSDRFSAERTGGSVSTLTIQRTQQEDSAVYLCASSLFGGDGYTFGSGTRLTVV.

The V call is TRBV21-1, the J call TRBJ2-4; the table names TRBD1, a call not compared with the DNA. TRBV21-1 is annotated as a pseudogene. The CDR3 runs to 14 residues. CDR3 nucleotide sequence: TGTGCCAGCAGCCGTCCGGGACAGAAAAACATTCAGTACTTC. Protein sequence: CASSRPGQKNIQYF.

In regard to this clone: One end of the junction fails to match germline, which may point to a read error. V usage is TRBV11-2 and J usage is TRBJ2-7; perhaps TRBD1 as D (7 bases). Germline V gene sequence: CDR1 SGHAT, CDR2 FQNNGV. The CDR3 has 13 residues. DNA for the CDR3: TGTGCCAGCAGCCCTACTCGCGGGACAGAGCAATACTTC. As protein: CASSPTRGTEQYF.

This clone was picked up a small number of times. The rearrangement joins TRBV5-1 to TRBJ1-5; D uncertain. CDR3 length: 16 amino acids. Germline V lookup: CDR1 SGHRS, CDR2 YFSETQ. V lost 0 bases to trimming and J lost 1 base, with 11 bases between them. The CDR3 reads CASSLGLTGSNQPQHF. Written as DNA, the CDR3 is TGCGCCAGCAGCTTGGGGTTGACGGGGAGCAATCAGCCCCAGCATTTT.